A single sample gave rise to the 20 T cell receptor beta chains below, sequenced in a study of response to subunit inactivated influenza vaccine (dated by TCRdb to 2017 to 2018). The library was built by means of RT-PCR. These reads were obtained on an Illumina HiSeq 2500. The public reads were quality trimmed at Q25 with fastp and then assembled into clones with MiXCR by TCRdb, keeping productive beta chains. CDR3 protein sequences are deduplicated, and each keeps its most common genes and DNA. The sample has about 650,000 distinct CDR3 sequences on record, 15% to 18% of them singletons. About 9.9% of the sample is taken by the ten largest. The sequencing here drew on PBMCs from blood, taken approximately 12 days after vaccination. All receptors derive from a man aged 50 to 60 who received an inactivated influenza vaccine. Donor details come from another sample of the same person, matched by shared clones.

The chain uses TRBV2 and TRBJ2-1; no clear D gene. The length of the CDR3 is 14 residues. Germline V gene data show CDR1 as SNHLY and CDR2 as FYNNEI. Trimming took off 3 bases at V and 0 bases at J, with 6 bases between the two ends. The CDR3 is CASSEVSSYNEQFF. In DNA, the CDR3 is TGTGCCAGCAGTGAGGTGAGCTCCTACAATGAGCAGTTCTTC. The whole variable domain, filled in from reference TRBV2 and TRBJ2-1, reads EPEVTQTPSHQVTQMGQEVILRCVPISNHLYFYWYRQILGQKVEFLVSFYNNEISEKSEIFDDQFSVERPDGSNFTLKIRSTKLEDSAMYFCASSEVSSYNEQFFGPGTRLTVL.

This rearrangement joins TRBV7-9 to TRBJ2-7; the D gene is possibly TRBD2 (5 bases). This CDR3 has 15 residues. Germline V gene data show CDR1 as SEHNR and CDR2 as FQNEAQ (reference sequence). V lost 2 bases to trimming and J lost 2 bases, with 13 bases between them. CDR3 amino acids: CASSLNVGETYEQYF. CDR3 bases: TGTGCCAGCAGCTTAAACGTCGGGGAAACCTACGAGCAGTACTTC. Complete variable domain (other parts from reference TRBV7-9 and TRBJ2-7): DTGVSQNPRHKITKRGQNVTFRCDPISEHNRLYWYRQTLGQGPEFLTYFQNEAQLEKSRLLSDRFSAERPKGSFSTLEIQRTEQGDSAMYLCASSLNVGETYEQYFGPGTRLTVT.

The rearrangement links TRBV15 to TRBJ2-1; D is unclear. CDR3 size: 11 residues. V was pared by 1 base and J by 8 bases, with 3 bases between. The germline V gene has CDR1 LNHNV and CDR2 YYDKDF (reference sequence). The CDR3 here is CATSRGDEQFF. The CDR3 DNA reads TGTGCCACCAGCAGAGGCGATGAGCAGTTCTTC. The whole variable domain, remainder taken from reference TRBV15 and TRBJ2-1, is DAMVIQNPRYQVTQFGKPVTLSCSQTLNHNVMYWYQQKSSQAPKLLFHYYDKDFNNEADTPDNFQSRRPNTSFCFLDIRSPGLGDTAMYLCATSRGDEQFFGPGTRLTVL.

This clonotype appeared a few times. This chain connects TRBV3-1 to TRBJ1-1; maybe TRBD1 (6 bases). Germline values: CDR1 LGHDT, CDR2 YNNKEL (reference sequence). The CDR3 has 14 amino acids. Trimming removed 0 bases at V and 6 bases at J, with 11 bases between. DNA of the CDR3: TGTGCCAGCAGCCAAGAGAACAGGGTCGCTGAAGCTTTCTTT. Its protein product is CASSQENRVAEAFF.

This clonotype was observed a few times. The V and J genes are TRBV11-2 and TRBJ1-1; D gene unclear. V was clipped by 4 bases and J by 1 base, with 13 bases between them. Germline V gene sequence: CDR1 SGHAT, CDR2 FQNNGV. This CDR3 spans 15 amino acids. DNA of the CDR3: TGTGCCAGCAGCTACCTAATACCGACGAACACTGAAGCTTTCTTT. This gives the protein CASSYLIPTNTEAFF.

This clonotype appeared a few times. CDR3 sequence reads: CASSLAPNSYEQYF. CDR3 sequence (DNA): TGTGCCAGCAGCTTAGCTCCCAACTCCTACGAGCAGTACTTC. The rearrangement joins TRBV7-2 to TRBJ2-7; the D is unclear. Germline V lookup: CDR1 SGHTA, CDR2 FQGNSA. V lost 0 bases and J 0 bases, leaving 6 bases between the germline ends. This CDR3 is built from 14 residues.

The sample holds many counts of this clonotype. V is TRBV6-4 and J is TRBJ2-2; the match to TRBD1 covers 9 bases. The CDR3 has 15 residues. CDR1 is MRHNA, CDR2 SNTAGT, per germline. The V and J ends lost 6 bases and 1 base, in that order; junction bases with no gene match: 3. CDR3 residues: CASSEGQGNTGELFF. In nucleotides, the CDR3 is TGTGCCAGCAGCGAGGGACAGGGGAACACCGGGGAGCTGTTTTTT.

J is TRBJ2-7 and V is TRBV19; 10 bases match TRBD2. The CDR3 runs 15 residues. The J segment lost 2 bases and the V segment lost 4 bases, leaving 5 bases of the junction unmatched. Looked up from germline, CDR1 is LNHDA and CDR2 is SQIVND (reference sequence). CDR3 loop: CASSTSSGRPYEQYF. In DNA, the CDR3 is TGTGCCAGTAGTACCTCTAGCGGGAGACCCTACGAGCAGTACTTC.

The rearrangement uses TRBV7-2 and TRBJ1-1; 8 bases match TRBD1. V lost 3 bases, J lost 0 bases, and 3 bases stayed unmatched. Germline assignment: CDR1 SGHTA and CDR2 FQGNSA. The CDR3 loop spans 15 amino acids. The CDR3 sequence: CASSFWDRMNTEAFF. CDR3 bases: TGTGCCAGCAGCTTCTGGGACAGGATGAACACTGAAGCTTTCTTT. Full variable domain (remainder filled in from reference TRBV7-2 and TRBJ1-1): GAGVSQSPSNKVTEKGKDVELRCDPISGHTALYWYRQSLGQGLEFLIYFQGNSAPDKSGLPSDRFSAERTGGSVSTLTIQRTQQEDSAVYLCASSFWDRMNTEAFFGQGTRLTVV.

This clonotype occurred a few times. V usage is TRBV5-1 and J usage is TRBJ2-3, with 11 bases aligning to TRBD1. Germline lookup yields CDR1 SGHRS and CDR2 YFSETQ. J lost 4 bases, V lost 0 bases, and 1 base had no gene match. The CDR3 is 15 residues long. The CDR3 sequence: CASSLVGQGADTQYF. Here the CDR3 DNA reads TGCGCCAGCAGCTTGGTGGGACAGGGGGCAGATACGCAGTATTTT.

This clonotype was found many times. The gene calls are TRBV7-2 and TRBJ2-5; D might be TRBD2 (6 bases). The length of the CDR3 is 18 residues. Trimming left V 3 bases short and J 5 bases short, with 25 bases between. CDR1 and CDR2 from the germline V gene are SGHTA and FQGNSA. The CDR3 protein is CASSLAPWTKRRAETQYF. The CDR3 nucleotides read TGTGCCAGCAGCTTGGCCCCGTGGACTAAGCGGAGGGCGGAGACCCAGTACTTC.

This clonotype has a handful of counts. The V call is TRBV25-1, the J call TRBJ1-6, with D uncertain. Germline V gene lookup returns CDR1 MGHDK and CDR2 SYGVNS. The CDR3 spans 13 residues. The V gene lost 6 bases and the J gene lost 5 bases, with 8 bases spanning the gap. CDR3 loop: CASRDGNNSPLHF. The CDR3 coding sequence is TGTGCCAGCAGGGACGGCAATAATTCACCCCTCCACTTT.

The chain uses TRBV6-2 or TRBV6-3 and TRBJ1-5; TRBD1 agrees at 7 bases. The CDR3 sequence is 15 residues long. Germline V gene sequence: CDR1 MNHEY, CDR2 SVGEGT. Trimming took 6 bases from V and 4 from J; bases not matched to a gene: 9. Here the CDR3 reads CASRPEGTANQPQHF. The CDR3 nucleotides read TGTGCCAGCAGGCCCGAAGGGACAGCTAATCAGCCCCAGCATTTT.

This clonotype was observed many times. The chain uses TRBV28 and TRBJ1-2; possible D gene TRBD1, 5 bases. The CDR3 is 15 residues long. CDR1 and CDR2 from the germline V gene are MDHEN and SYDVKM. V lost 3 bases and J 5 bases, leaving 16 bases between the germline ends. The CDR3, as DNA: TGTGCCAGCAGTTTCTCGGACACGGCCTCTTATGGCTACACCTTC. Amino acid sequence: CASSFSDTASYGYTF.

This clonotype was seen a handful of times. J is TRBJ2-7 and V is TRBV10-3; 8 bases line up with TRBD2. The CDR3 is 16 amino acids. Germline V gene sequence: CDR1 ENHRY, CDR2 SYGVKD. The V and J ends lost 0 bases and 2 bases, in that order; junction bases with no gene match: 6. Here the CDR3 DNA reads TGTGCCATCAGTGAGTCGTCGGCGGGGGGTACCTACGAGCAGTACTTC. Encoded protein: CAISESSAGGTYEQYF.

This chain connects TRBV12-3 or TRBV12-4 to TRBJ1-2, with 8 bases identical to TRBD1. The V and J ends lost 6 bases and 3 bases, in that order; junction bases with no gene match: 0. CDR3 size: 12 residues. The CDR3 reads CASRTGDYGYTF. CDR3 nucleotide sequence: TGTGCCAGCAGGACAGGGGACTATGGCTACACCTTC.

The V gene is TRBV7-2, the J gene TRBJ2-7, with 10 bases lining up with TRBD2. CDR3 length equals 14 residues. The J segment lost 6 bases and the V segment lost 4 bases, leaving 6 bases of the junction unmatched. Germline V gene lookup returns CDR1 SGHTA and CDR2 FQGNSA. The CDR3 here is CASSSSGSVSEQYF. CDR3 DNA: TGTGCCAGCAGCTCTAGCGGGAGTGTTTCCGAGCAGTACTTC.

The CDR3 region is CASSFDGPRDQETQYF. The CDR3 DNA reads as TGTGCCAGCAGCTTTGATGGGCCCCGCGACCAAGAGACCCAGTACTTC. The chain uses TRBV7-9 and TRBJ2-5; D uncertain. Trimming stripped 3 bases from V and 0 bases from J, with 14 bases between. Germline V CDR1 and CDR2: SEHNR, FQNEAQ (reference sequence). The CDR3 has 16 residues.

This clonotype turned up a few times. The chain joins TRBV4-2 to TRBJ2-5, with D unresolved. Trimming took 1 base from V and 5 from J, leaving 11 bases between them. Germline V gene sequence: CDR1 LGHNA, CDR2 YNFKEQ. The CDR3 is 14 residues long. The CDR3 region is CASSQGHDGETQYF. Written as DNA, the CDR3 is TGTGCCAGCAGCCAAGGTCATGACGGGGAGACCCAGTACTTC.

The chain carries TRBV10-3 and TRBJ2-7; no clear D gene. The CDR3 loop spans 14 amino acids. Germline V gene sequence: CDR1 ENHRY, CDR2 SYGVKD. Trimming removed 1 base at V and 6 bases at J, with 13 bases between. CDR3 nucleotides: TGTGCCATCAGTGAGTATGTTATAGGTGGCGAGCAGTACTTC. Translating it yields CAISEYVIGGEQYF.